This T cell receptor beta chain is drawn from a study of cytomegalovirus exposure and HLA in healthy donors. General observations from the study: In a later analysis, TCR association rates varied by HLA locus: DRB1 most, HLA-C fewest.

In regard to this clone: Its antigen is not known.

V lost 5 bases to trimming and J lost 3 bases; unmatched junction nucleotides: 7. The CDR3 is 16 amino acids. CDR1 and CDR2 (germline): SGHTA, FQGTGA. It was with 60 Vbeta and 13 Jbeta primers that the PCR ran. TCRdb keeps only in-frame clones here, not all; method: immunoSEQ multiplex PCR. The top ten hold around 2.5% of the sample, which has around 140,000 clones, 65% to 85% seen once. This sequence originates from a man between 45 and 60 years old in good health and CMV-seronegative. Sequenced: PBMCs. The chain employs TRBV7-3 and TRBJ2-5, with 12 bases identical to TRBD1. The DNA of the CDR3 is TGTGCCAGCAGCCGTTCCGGGACAGGGGGCAAAGAGACCCAGTACTTC. Translation gives CASSRSGTGGKETQYF.